A selection of T cell receptor beta chains follows, all from one sample in a study of early stage breast cancer tumors. Sequenced by immunoSEQ multiplex PCR; TCRdb stores in-frame clones only, minus some. The table shows tens of thousands of clones, with about 73% occurring only once. Sequenced sample: blood. These receptors came from a person aged 50 to 59 with breast cancer. The CDR3 runs from the conserved cysteine through the conserved F or W. Each record gives: V gene, J gene, clone size, D gene, CDR3 length, CDR3 protein, CDR3 DNA. The D gene is left open where the match is weak. Clone size appears in some rows only: once, few, many, or a class for an expanded clone.

>TRBV7-2|TRBJ1-4|once|TRBD1|17
CASSLEGTGLPNEKLFF
TGTGCCAGCAGCTTAGAGGGGACAGGGCTCCCTAATGAAAAACTGTTTTTT
>TRBV19|TRBJ2-3|NA|TRBD2|17
CASSILAGGLTTDTQYF
TGTGCCAGTAGTATCCTAGCGGGGGGCCTGACCACAGATACGCAGTATTTT
>TRBV19|TRBJ1-1|few|TRBD1|14
CASSFGTGGTEAFF
TGTGCCAGTAGTTTTGGGACAGGGGGCACTGAAGCTTTCTTT
>TRBV7-9|TRBJ2-7|few|NA|15
CASSSLQARRGEQYF
TGTGCCAGCAGCTCTCTGCAGGCACGGCGCGGGGAGCAGTACTTC
>TRBV15|TRBJ2-5|NA|TRBD2|15
CATSREREGRETQYF
TGTGCCACCAGCAGAGAGCGGGAGGGAAGAGAGACCCAGTACTTC
>TRBV2|TRBJ1-1|NA|TRBD1|14
CASRRDGTRGEAFF
TGTGCCAGCAGGAGGGATGGAACCAGGGGGGAAGCTTTCTTT
>TRBV6-5|TRBJ1-2|few|TRBD1|13
CASSYPGGYGYTF
TGTGCCAGCAGTTATCCAGGGGGCTATGGCTACACCTTC
>TRBV18|TRBJ2-1|NA|TRBD2|15
CASSPKIAGGDEQFF
TGTGCCAGCTCACCAAAAATAGCGGGAGGGGATGAGCAGTTCTTC
>TRBV19|TRBJ1-5|NA|NA|14
CASSIARFNQPQHF
TGTGCCAGTAGTATAGCCCGGTTCAATCAGCCCCAGCATTTT
>TRBV4-1|TRBJ2-1|NA|NA|16
CASSQGPTGSYNEQFF
TGCGCCAGCAGCCAAGGGCCCACAGGGTCCTACAATGAGCAGTTCTTC
>TRBV5-1|TRBJ2-2|few|TRBD2|14
CASRAGPDTGELFF
TGCGCCAGCAGAGCGGGACCCGACACCGGGGAGCTGTTTTTT
>TRBV9|TRBJ1-6|NA|NA|16
CASSPRAGTYNSPLHF
TGTGCCAGCAGCCCTCGAGCGGGGACCTATAATTCACCCCTCCACTTT
>TRBV2|TRBJ2-5|NA|TRBD2|15
CASSGTSGAGETQYF
TGTGCCAGCAGTGGGACTAGCGGGGCGGGGGAGACCCAGTACTTC
>TRBV19|TRBJ1-5|once|NA|17
CASSISIAGTAYQPQHF
TGTGCCAGTAGTATCTCCATAGCGGGGACTGCGTATCAGCCCCAGCATTTT
>TRBV5-1|TRBJ1-2|NA|NA|14
CASSTDSVSFGYTF
TGCGCCAGCAGCACGGACAGTGTGTCTTTTGGCTACACCTTC
>TRBV11-2|TRBJ1-1|NA|NA|13
CASRNQPQQGAFF
TGTGCCAGCAGAAATCAACCTCAACAGGGCGCTTTCTTT
>TRBV4-3|TRBJ1-3|NA|NA|17
CASSHLASGTSGNTIYF
TGCGCCAGCAGCCACTTGGCGAGCGGAACCTCTGGAAACACCATATATTTT
>TRBV30|TRBJ1-1|NA|NA|15
CAWSKGATGNTEAFF
TGTGCCTGGAGTAAAGGGGCGACGGGCAACACTGAAGCTTTCTTT
>TRBV6-1|TRBJ1-2|NA|TRBD1|13
CASSEDRGPGYTF
TGTGCCAGCAGTGAAGACAGGGGGCCTGGCTACACCTTC
>TRBV18|TRBJ1-4|NA|NA|16
CASSPAQQFPNEKLFF
TGTGCCAGCTCACCCGCTCAACAATTCCCAAATGAAAAACTGTTTTTT
>TRBV5-1|TRBJ2-5|NA|NA|15
CASSTGIKTPETQYF
TGCGCCAGCAGCACGGGGATCAAAACCCCAGAGACCCAGTACTTC
>TRBV29-1|TRBJ2-5|NA|NA|15
CSVDPSASPSETQYF
TGCAGCGTTGACCCATCCGCCAGTCCCTCAGAGACCCAGTACTTC
>TRBV10-2|TRBJ2-5|once|NA|14
CASSYTGQIETQYF
TGCGCCAGCAGTTACACAGGACAGATAGAGACCCAGTACTTC
>TRBV9|TRBJ2-1|NA|TRBD2|16
CASSVSGGAPMNEQFF
TGTGCCAGCAGCGTTAGCGGGGGGGCTCCCATGAATGAGCAGTTCTTC
>TRBV6-6|TRBJ1-1|NA|NA|14
CASSYEVGSTEAFF
TGTGCCAGCAGTTATGAGGTGGGTTCCACTGAAGCTTTCTTT
>TRBV19|TRBJ1-1|few|NA|14
CASSGNAGGTEAFF
TGTGCCAGTAGTGGTAATGCAGGAGGCACTGAAGCTTTCTTT
>TRBV30|TRBJ1-6|NA|NA|14
CAWSVFRGRSPLHF
TGTGCCTGGAGTGTTTTCCGCGGAAGGTCACCCCTCCACTTT
>TRBV15|TRBJ1-3|NA|TRBD1|14
CATSRTGAGNTIYF
TGTGCCACCAGCAGGACAGGGGCTGGAAACACCATATATTTT
>TRBV7-2|TRBJ1-2|NA|TRBD1|17
CASSRNQPGQVPWGYTF
TGTGCCAGCAGCCGAAACCAACCGGGACAGGTTCCGTGGGGCTACACCTTC
>TRBV5-1|TRBJ2-5|NA|TRBD1|16
CASSLLGTGGGETQYF
TGCGCCAGCAGCCTGCTAGGGACAGGGGGCGGTGAGACCCAGTACTTC
>TRBV29-1|TRBJ1-3|NA|TRBD1|14
CSVEDRSSGNTIYF
TGCAGCGTTGAGGACAGGAGCTCTGGAAACACCATATATTTT
>TRBV4-3|TRBJ1-4|NA|TRBD1|15
CASSQGGQGHEKLFF
TGCGCCAGCAGCCAAGGGGGACAGGGGCATGAAAAACTGTTTTTT
>TRBV11-1|TRBJ1-4|NA|TRBD1|16
CASSPGQGTTNEKLFF
TGTGCCAGCAGCCCAGGACAGGGGACAACTAATGAAAAACTGTTTTTT
>TRBV6-1|TRBJ2-3|NA|TRBD2|14
CASSQRGSTDTQYF
TGTGCCAGCAGCCAGCGGGGTTCTACAGATACGCAGTATTTT
>TRBV27|TRBJ1-1|NA|TRBD1|15
CASSASTGLSTEAFF
TGTGCCAGCAGTGCCTCGACAGGGTTGAGCACTGAAGCTTTCTTT
>TRBV28|TRBJ1-1|NA|TRBD1|15
CASSTTGTGEYGAFF
TGTGCCAGCAGTACAACCGGGACAGGGGAGTACGGAGCTTTCTTT
>TRBV11-2|TRBJ1-2|NA|NA|13
CASSLVGGGGYTF
TGTGCCAGCAGCTTAGTGGGGGGAGGGGGCTACACCTTC
>TRBV11-2|TRBJ1-4|once|NA|15
CASSSLKGVNEKLFF
TGTGCCAGCAGCTCCTTGAAAGGAGTTAATGAAAAACTGTTTTTT
>TRBV19|TRBJ1-2|NA|TRBD1|12
CASRQGAQGYTF
TGTGCCAGTAGGCAGGGGGCGCAGGGCTACACCTTC
>TRBV29-1|TRBJ2-7|few|NA|14
CSVEFNAKGNEQYF
TGCAGCGTTGAATTTAATGCTAAGGGGAACGAGCAGTACTTC
>TRBV7-2|TRBJ1-1|few|NA|14
CASSFRGGNTEAFF
TGTGCCAGCAGCTTTCGAGGCGGGAACACTGAAGCTTTCTTT
>TRBV14|TRBJ1-1|NA|NA|13
CASSHFSVGGAFF
TGTGCCAGCAGCCATTTTTCCGTAGGGGGAGCTTTCTTT
>TRBV19|TRBJ2-5|NA|NA|13
CASSLGLQETQYF
TGTGCCAGTAGCCTAGGACTTCAAGAGACCCAGTACTTC
>TRBV5-1|TRBJ2-5|NA|TRBD2|14
CASCSGERGETQYF
TGCGCCAGCTGTAGCGGGGAAAGAGGGGAGACCCAGTACTTC
>TRBV5-1|TRBJ1-2|few|TRBD1|13
CASSLGDSYGYTF
TGCGCCAGCAGCTTGGGGGACAGCTATGGCTACACCTTC
>TRBV19|TRBJ1-1|few|NA|14
CASSIGREGTEAFF
TGTGCCAGTAGTATAGGCAGGGAAGGGACTGAAGCTTTCTTT
>TRBV19|TRBJ2-3|NA|NA|13
CASRGREVDTQYF
TGTGCCAGTAGGGGCAGGGAGGTAGATACGCAGTATTTT
>TRBV27|TRBJ2-1|few|NA|11
CASSLYNEQFF
TGTGCCAGCAGCCTATACAATGAGCAGTTCTTC
>TRBV7-8|TRBJ2-1|NA|TRBD1|16
CASSSRQGSPYNEQFF
TGTGCCAGCAGCTCCCGACAGGGATCGCCCTACAATGAGCAGTTCTTC
>TRBV5-1|TRBJ2-5|NA|TRBD1|14
CASSFGQGSETQYF
TGCGCCAGCAGCTTCGGACAGGGAAGTGAGACCCAGTACTTC
>TRBV15|TRBJ2-7|once|NA|11
CATSRVNEQYF
TGTGCCACCAGCAGAGTAAACGAGCAGTACTTC
>TRBV12-5|TRBJ1-1|NA|NA|11
CASRENTEAFF
TGTGCTAGTCGGGAGAACACTGAAGCTTTCTTT